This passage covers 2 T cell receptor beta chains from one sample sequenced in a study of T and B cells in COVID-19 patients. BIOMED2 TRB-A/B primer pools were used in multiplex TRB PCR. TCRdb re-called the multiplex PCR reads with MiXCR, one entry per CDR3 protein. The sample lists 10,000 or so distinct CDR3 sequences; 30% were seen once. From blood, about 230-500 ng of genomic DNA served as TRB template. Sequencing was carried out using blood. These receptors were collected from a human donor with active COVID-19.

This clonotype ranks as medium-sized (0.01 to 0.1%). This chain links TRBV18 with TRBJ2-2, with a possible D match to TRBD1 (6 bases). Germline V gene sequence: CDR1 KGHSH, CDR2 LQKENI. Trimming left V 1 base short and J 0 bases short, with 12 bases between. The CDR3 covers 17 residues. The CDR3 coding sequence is TGTGCCAGCTCACCACTCAGTACAGGGTCGAACACCGGGGAGCTGTTTTTT. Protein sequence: CASSPLSTGSNTGELFF.

The CDR3 DNA reads as TGTGCCAGCAGCTTAGGACTAGCGGGGGACTACACAGATACGCAGTATTTT. It specifies CASSLGLAGDYTDTQYF. The J gene is TRBJ2-3, the V gene TRBV7-3, with 13 bases aligning to TRBD2. V gave up 2 bases and J gave up 2 bases; unmatched junction bases: 4. The CDR3 is 17 residues long. Germline V CDR1 and CDR2: SGHTA, FQGTGA.